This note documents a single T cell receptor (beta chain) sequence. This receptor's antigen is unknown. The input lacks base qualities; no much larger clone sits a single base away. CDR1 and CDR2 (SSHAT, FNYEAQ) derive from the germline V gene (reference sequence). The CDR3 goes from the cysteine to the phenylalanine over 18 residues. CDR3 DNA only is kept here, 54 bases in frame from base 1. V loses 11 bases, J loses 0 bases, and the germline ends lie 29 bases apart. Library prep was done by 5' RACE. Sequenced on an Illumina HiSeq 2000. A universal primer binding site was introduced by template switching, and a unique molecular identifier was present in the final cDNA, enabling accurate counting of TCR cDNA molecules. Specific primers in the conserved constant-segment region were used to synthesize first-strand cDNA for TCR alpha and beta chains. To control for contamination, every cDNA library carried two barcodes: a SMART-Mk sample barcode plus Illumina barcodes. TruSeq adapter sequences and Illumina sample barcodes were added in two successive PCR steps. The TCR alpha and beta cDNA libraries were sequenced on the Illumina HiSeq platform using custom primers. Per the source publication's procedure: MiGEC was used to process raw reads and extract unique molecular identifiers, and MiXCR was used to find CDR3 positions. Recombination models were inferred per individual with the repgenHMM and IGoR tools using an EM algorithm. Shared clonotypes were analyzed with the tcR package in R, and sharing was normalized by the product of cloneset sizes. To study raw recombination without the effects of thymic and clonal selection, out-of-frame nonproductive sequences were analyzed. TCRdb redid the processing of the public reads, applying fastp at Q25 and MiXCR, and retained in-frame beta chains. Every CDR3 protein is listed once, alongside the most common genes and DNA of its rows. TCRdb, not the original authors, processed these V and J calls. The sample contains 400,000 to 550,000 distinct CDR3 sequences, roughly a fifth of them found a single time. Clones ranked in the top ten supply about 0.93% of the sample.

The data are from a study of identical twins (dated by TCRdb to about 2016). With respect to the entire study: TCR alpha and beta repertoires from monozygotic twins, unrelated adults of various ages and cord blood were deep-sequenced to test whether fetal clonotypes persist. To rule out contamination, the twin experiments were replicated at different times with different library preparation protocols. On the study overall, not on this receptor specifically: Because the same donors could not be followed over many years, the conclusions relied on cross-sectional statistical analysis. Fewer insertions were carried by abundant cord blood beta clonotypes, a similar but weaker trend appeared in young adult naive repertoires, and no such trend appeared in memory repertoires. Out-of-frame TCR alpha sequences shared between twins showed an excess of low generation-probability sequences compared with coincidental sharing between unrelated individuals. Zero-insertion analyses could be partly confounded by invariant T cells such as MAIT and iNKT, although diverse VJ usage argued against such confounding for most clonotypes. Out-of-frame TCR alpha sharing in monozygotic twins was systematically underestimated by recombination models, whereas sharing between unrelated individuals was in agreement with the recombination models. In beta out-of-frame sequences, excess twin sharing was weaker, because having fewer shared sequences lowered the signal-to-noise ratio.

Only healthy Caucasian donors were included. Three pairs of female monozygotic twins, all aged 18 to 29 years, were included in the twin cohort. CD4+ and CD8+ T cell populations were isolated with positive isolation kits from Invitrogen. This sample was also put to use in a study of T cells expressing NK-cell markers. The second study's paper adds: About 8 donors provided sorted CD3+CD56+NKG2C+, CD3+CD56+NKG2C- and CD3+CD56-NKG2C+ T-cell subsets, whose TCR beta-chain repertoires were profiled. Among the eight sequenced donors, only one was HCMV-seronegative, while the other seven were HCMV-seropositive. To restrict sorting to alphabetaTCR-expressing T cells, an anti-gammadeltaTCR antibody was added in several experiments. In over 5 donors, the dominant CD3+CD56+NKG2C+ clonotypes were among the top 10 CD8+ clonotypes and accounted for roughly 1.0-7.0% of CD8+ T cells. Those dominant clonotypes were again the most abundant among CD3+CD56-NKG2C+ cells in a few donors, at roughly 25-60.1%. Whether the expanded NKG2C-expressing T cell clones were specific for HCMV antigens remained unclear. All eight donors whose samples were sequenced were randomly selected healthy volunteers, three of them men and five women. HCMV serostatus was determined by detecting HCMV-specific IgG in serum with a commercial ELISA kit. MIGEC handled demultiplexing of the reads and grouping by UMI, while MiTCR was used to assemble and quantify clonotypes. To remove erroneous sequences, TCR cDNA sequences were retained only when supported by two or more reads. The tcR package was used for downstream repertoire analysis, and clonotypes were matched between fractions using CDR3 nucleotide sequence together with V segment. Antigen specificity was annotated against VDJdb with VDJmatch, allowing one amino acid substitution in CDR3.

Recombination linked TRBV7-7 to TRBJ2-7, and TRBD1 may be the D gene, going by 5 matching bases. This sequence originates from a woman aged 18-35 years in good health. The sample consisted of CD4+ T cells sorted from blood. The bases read TGTGCCTGCACCGTGGGTCTTAGGTACAGGACCAGCTCCTACGAGCAGTACTTC. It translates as CACTVGLRYRTSSYEQYF.